This T cell receptor (beta chain) was sequenced for a study of spatial heterogeneity in lung cancer. Turning to the study itself: PBMC samples from follow-up, where available, were sequenced a median of approximately two years after resection. In the raw reads, each unique TCR and UMI combination was present more than ten times on average.

TCRdb recomputed calls from the 5' RACE reads with MiXCR, one row per CDR3 protein. There are approximately 20,000 distinct CDR3 sequences in the sample; 7% to 10% occur only once, and less than 25% lies in the top ten. Many counts were recorded for this clonotype. Trimming cost V 2 bases and J 4 bases, with 12 bases left between them. The CDR3 is 14 residues long. The germline V gene encodes CDR1 MDHEN and CDR2 SYDVKM. Time point meaning: blood at routine non-recurrence follow-up after resection. The V and J genes are TRBV28 and TRBJ2-7, with TRBD2 as a possible D gene (5 bases). The sample here was PBMCs, taken at follow-up. This receptor was identified in a male donor with early-stage non-small cell lung cancer. CDR3 nucleotides: TGTGCCAGCAGTTTACCGCTGAGGGCATACGAGCAGTACTTC. Translated: CASSLPLRAYEQYF.